The clone carrying this TCR beta chain was recorded once. CDR1 SGHAT and CDR2 FQNNGV come from the germline V gene. V lost 3 bases to trimming and J lost 3 bases, with 9 bases between them. The CDR3 spans 13 residues. The data belong to a study of blood T cell repertoires in COVID-19. Self-reported history from a screening survey and questionnaire set each donor's cohort. Only in-frame clones appear in the TCRdb table, and some are missing; sequencing was by immunoSEQ multiplex PCR. The table includes more than 300,000 clones, roughly nine tenths detected once. The origin of this receptor is a woman between 35 and 50 years old who had been exposed to COVID-19. The sample was PBMCs or T cells enriched from blood (not recorded which). V usage is TRBV11-2 and J usage is TRBJ2-7; TRBD2 is a possible D gene (6 bases). The CDR3 spells CASSFGGLYEQYF. CDR3 DNA sequence: TGTGCCAGCAGCTTTGGGGGACTCTACGAGCAGTACTTC.